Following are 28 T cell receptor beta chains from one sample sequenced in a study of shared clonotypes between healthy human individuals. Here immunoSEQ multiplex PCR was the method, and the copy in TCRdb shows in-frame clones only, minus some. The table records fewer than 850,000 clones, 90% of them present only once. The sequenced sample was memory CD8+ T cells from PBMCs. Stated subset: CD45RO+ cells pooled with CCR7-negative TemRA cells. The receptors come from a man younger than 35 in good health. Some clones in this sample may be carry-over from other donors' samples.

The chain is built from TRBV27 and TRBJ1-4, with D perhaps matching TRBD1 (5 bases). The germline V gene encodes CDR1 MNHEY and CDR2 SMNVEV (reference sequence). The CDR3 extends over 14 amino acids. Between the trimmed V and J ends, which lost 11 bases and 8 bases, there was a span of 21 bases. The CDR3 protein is CASRGENRVEKLFF. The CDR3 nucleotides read TGTGCCTCACGGGGGGAAAATAGAGTCGAAAAACTGTTTTTT.

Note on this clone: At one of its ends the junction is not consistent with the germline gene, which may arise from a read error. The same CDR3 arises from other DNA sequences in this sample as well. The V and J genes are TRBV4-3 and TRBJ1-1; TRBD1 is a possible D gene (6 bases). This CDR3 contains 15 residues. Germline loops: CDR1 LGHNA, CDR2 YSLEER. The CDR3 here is CASSRNADSRTEAFF. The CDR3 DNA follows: TGCGCCAGCAGCCGAAACGCGGACAGTCGCACTGAAGCTTTCTTC.

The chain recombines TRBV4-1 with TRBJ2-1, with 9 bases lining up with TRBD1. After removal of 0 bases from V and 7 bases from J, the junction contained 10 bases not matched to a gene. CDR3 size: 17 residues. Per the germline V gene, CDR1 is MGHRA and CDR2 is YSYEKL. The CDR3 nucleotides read TGCGCCAGCAGCCAAGATAGAGGGGACAGGGTGTTGAATGAGCAGTTCTTC. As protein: CASSQDRGDRVLNEQFF.

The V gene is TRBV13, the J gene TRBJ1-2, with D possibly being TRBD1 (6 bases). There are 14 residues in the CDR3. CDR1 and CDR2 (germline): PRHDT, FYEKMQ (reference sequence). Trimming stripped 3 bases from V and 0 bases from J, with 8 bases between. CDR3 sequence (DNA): TGTGCCAGCAGCTTGGACAGATCTAACTATGGCTACACCTTC. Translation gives CASSLDRSNYGYTF.

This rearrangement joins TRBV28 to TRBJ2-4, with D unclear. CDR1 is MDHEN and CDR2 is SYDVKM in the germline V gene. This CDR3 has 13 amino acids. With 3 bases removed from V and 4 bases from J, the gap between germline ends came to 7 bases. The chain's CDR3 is CASSFNRKNIQYF. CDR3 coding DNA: TGTGCCAGCAGTTTTAACAGAAAAAACATTCAGTACTTC. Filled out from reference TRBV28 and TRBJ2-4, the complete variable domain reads DVKVTQSSRYLVKRTGEKVFLECVQDMDHENMFWYRQDPGLGLRLIYFSYDVKMKEKGDIPEGYSVSREKKERFSLILESASTNQTSMYLCASSFNRKNIQYFGAGTRLSVL.

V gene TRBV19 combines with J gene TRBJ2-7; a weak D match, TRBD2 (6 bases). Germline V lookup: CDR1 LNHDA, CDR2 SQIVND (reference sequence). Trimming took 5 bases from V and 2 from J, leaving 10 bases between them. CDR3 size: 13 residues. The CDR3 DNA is TGTGCCAGTAGTGCGGGGTCCCCCTACGAGCAGTACTTC. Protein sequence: CASSAGSPYEQYF.

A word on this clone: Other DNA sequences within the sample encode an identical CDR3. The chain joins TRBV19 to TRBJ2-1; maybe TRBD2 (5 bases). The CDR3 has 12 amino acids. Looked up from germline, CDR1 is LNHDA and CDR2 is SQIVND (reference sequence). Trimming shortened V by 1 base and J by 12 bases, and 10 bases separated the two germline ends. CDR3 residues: CASSIGTSGQFF. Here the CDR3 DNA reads TGTGCCAGTAGTATAGGAACTAGTGGGCAGTTCTTC.

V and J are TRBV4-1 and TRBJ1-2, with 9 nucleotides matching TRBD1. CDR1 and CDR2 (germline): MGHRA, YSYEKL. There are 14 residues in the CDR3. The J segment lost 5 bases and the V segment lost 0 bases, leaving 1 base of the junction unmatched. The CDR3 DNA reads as TGCGCCAGCAGCCAAGAGACAGGGGGATATGGCTACACCTTC. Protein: CASSQETGGYGYTF.

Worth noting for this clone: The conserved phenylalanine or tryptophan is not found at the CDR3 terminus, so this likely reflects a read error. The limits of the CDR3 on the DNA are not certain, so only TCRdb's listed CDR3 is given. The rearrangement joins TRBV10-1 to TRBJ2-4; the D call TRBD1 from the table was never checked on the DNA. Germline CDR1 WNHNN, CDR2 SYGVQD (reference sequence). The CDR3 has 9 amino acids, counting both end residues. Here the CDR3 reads CARGGQWGS.

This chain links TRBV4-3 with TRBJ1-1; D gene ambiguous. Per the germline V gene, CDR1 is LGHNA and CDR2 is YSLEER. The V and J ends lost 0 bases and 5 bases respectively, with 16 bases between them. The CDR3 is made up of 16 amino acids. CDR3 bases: TGCGCCAGCAGCCAAGAAAGGCGGGCCCGCCAAACTGAAGCTTTCTTT. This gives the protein CASSQERRARQTEAFF.

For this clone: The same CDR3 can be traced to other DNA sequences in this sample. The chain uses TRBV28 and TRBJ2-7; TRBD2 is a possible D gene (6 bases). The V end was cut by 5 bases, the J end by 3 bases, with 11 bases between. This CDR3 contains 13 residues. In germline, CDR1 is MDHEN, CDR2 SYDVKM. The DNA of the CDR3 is TGTGCCAGCAGTCTCCTCGGGGGCTACGAGCAGTACTTC. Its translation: CASSLLGGYEQYF. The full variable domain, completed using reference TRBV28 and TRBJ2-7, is DVKVTQSSRYLVKRTGEKVFLECVQDMDHENMFWYRQDPGLGLRLIYFSYDVKMKEKGDIPEGYSVSREKKERFSLILESASTNQTSMYLCASSLLGGYEQYFGPGTRLTVT.

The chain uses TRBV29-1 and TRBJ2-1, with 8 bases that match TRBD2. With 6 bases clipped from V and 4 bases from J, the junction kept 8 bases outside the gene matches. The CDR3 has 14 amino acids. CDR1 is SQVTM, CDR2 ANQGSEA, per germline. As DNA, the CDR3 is TGCAGCGTAGCCGGGACTAGAGTGTACAATGAGCAGTTCTTC. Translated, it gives CSVAGTRVYNEQFF.

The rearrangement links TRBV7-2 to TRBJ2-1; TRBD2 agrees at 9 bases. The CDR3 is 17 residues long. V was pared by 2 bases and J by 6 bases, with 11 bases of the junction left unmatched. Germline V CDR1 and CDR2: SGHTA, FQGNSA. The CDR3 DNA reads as TGTGCCAGCAGCTTATTTAAGGCGGGAGGGAGGGTCAATGAGCAGTTCTTC. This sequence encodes CASSLFKAGGRVNEQFF.

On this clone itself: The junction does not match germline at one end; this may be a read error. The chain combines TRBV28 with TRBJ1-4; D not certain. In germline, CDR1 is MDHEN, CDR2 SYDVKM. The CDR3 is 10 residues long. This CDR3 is CHPGKEKLFF. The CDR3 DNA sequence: TGCCATCCGGGAAAAGAAAAACTGTTTTTT.

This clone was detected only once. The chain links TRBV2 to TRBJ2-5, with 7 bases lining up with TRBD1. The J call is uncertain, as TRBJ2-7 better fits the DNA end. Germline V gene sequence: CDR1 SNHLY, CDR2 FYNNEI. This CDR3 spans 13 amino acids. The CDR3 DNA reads TGTGCCAGCAGGGGGACAGAAACCTACGAGCAGTACTTC. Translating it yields CASRGTETYEQYF.

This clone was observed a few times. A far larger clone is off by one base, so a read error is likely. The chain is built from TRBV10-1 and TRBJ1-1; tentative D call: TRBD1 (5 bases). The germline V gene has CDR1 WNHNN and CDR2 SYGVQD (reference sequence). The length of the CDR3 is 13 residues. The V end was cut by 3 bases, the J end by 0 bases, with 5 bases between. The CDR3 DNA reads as TGCGCCAGCAGTGACAGGGTGAACACTGAAGCTTTCTTT. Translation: CASSDRVNTEAFF.

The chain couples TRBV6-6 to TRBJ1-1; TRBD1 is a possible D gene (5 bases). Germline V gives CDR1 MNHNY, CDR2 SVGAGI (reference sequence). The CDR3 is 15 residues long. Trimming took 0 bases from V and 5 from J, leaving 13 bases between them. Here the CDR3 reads CASSYSTQGRTEAFF. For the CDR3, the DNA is TGTGCCAGCAGTTACTCGACTCAGGGACGAACTGAAGCTTTCTTT.

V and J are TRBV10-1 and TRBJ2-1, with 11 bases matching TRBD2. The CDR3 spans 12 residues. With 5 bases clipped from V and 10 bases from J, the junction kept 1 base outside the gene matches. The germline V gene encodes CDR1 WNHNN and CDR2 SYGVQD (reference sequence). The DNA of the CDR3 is TGCGCCAGCAGTAGACTAGCGGGAGAGCAGTTCTTC. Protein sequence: CASSRLAGEQFF.

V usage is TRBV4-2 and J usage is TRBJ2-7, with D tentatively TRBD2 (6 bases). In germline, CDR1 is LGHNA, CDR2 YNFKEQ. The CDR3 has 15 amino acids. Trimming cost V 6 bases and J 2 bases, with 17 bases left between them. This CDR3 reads CASRFTEGPTYEQYF. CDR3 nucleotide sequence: TGTGCCAGCAGGTTCACGGAGGGCCCGACCTACGAGCAGTACTTC.

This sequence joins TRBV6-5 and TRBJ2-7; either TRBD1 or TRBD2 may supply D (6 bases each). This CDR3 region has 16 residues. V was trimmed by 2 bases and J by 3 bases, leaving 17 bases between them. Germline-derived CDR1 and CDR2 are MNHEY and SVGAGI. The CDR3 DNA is TGTGCCAGCAGTTACGGGGGTCATGGAGGGGGCTACGAGCAGTACTTC. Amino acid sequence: CASSYGGHGGGYEQYF.

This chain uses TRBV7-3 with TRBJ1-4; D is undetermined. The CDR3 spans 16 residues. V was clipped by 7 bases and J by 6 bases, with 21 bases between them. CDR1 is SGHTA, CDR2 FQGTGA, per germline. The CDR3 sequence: CASIVGRTTEDEKLFF. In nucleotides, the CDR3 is TGTGCCAGCATCGTAGGCCGGACGACTGAGGATGAAAAACTGTTTTTT.

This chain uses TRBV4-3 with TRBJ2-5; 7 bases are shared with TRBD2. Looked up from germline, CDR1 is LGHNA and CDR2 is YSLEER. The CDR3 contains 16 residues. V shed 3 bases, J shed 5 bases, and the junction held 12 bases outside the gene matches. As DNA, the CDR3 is TGCGCCAGCAGCCAGAATACCGGGGGGATTGGTGAGACCCAGTACTTC. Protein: CASSQNTGGIGETQYF.

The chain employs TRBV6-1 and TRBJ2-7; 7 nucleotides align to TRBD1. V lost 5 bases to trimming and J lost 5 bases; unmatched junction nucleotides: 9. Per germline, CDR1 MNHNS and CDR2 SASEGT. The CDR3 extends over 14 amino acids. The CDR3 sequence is CASSRRQGRDEQYF. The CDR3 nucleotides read TGTGCCAGCAGTAGGCGACAGGGACGTGACGAGCAGTACTTC.

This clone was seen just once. CDR3 region: CAWSDIPGYNQPQHF. CDR3 DNA: TGTGCCTGGAGTGACATTCCAGGATACAATCAGCCCCAGCATTTT. The rearrangement joins TRBV30 to TRBJ1-5; D unresolved. Deletions cut 1 base from V and 3 bases from J, with 13 bases between. Germline assignment: CDR1 GTSNPN and CDR2 SVGIG (reference sequence). The CDR3 loop spans 15 amino acids.

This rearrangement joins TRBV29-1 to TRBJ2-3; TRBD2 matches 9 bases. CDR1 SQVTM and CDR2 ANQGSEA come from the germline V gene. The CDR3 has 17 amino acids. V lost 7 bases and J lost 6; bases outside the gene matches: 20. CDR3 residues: CSGGQWTSDNKGDTQYF. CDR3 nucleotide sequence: TGCAGCGGTGGACAGTGGACTAGCGACAATAAGGGGGATACGCAGTATTTT.

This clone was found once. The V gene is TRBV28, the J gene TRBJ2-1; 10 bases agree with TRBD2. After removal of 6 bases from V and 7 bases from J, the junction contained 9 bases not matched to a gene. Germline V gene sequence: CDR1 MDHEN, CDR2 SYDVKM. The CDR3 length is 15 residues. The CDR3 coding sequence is TGTGCCAGCAGGCCCCTAGCGGGAGTTCTTAATGAGCAGTTCTTC. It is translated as CASRPLAGVLNEQFF.

CDR3 residues: CASSSPRDPNTEAFF. The CDR3 coding sequence is TGTGCCAGCAGCTCCCCAAGGGACCCGAACACTGAAGCTTTCTTT. V usage is TRBV7-9 and J usage is TRBJ1-1; TRBD1 is a possible D gene (5 bases). CDR1 is SEHNR, CDR2 FQNEAQ, per germline (reference sequence). The CDR3 is made up of 15 amino acids. V dropped 4 bases and J dropped 1 base, with 13 bases sitting between them.

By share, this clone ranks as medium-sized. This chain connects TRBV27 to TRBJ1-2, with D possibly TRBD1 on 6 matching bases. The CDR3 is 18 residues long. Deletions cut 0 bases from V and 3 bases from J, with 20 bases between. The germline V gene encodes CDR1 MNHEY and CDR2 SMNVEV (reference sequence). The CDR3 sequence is CASSLSTPHREVDYGYTF. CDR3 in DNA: TGTGCCAGCAGTTTATCGACCCCTCACAGGGAAGTGGACTATGGCTACACCTTC.